The source of this T cell receptor beta chain is a study of blood T cell repertoires in COVID-19. At the level of the study: Nucleic acid was either cDNA or gDNA, and it came from T cells, B-cell-depleted T cells, or PBMCs.

The CDR3 is 13 amino acids. Trimming shortened V by 4 bases and J by 5 bases, and 10 bases separated the two germline ends. Germline CDR1 SGHRS, CDR2 YFSETQ. In the source study's methods: How many nucleated cells were present was estimated from reference gene primer amplification. TCRdb's table, derived via immunoSEQ multiplex PCR, lists solely in-frame clones and lacks some. The D gene and trimming were derived from the DNA, and the V and J assignments and clone size from that table. The table shows some 300,000 clones, with around 88% occurring only once. The sequence came from a woman under 40 who had recovered from COVID-19. The chain carries TRBV5-1 and TRBJ1-5; D possibly corresponds to TRBD1 (5 bases). The specimen was peripheral blood. CDR3 amino acids: CASSPGGDQPQHF. CDR3 sequence (DNA): TGCGCCAGCAGCCCTGGGGGGGATCAGCCCCAGCATTTT.